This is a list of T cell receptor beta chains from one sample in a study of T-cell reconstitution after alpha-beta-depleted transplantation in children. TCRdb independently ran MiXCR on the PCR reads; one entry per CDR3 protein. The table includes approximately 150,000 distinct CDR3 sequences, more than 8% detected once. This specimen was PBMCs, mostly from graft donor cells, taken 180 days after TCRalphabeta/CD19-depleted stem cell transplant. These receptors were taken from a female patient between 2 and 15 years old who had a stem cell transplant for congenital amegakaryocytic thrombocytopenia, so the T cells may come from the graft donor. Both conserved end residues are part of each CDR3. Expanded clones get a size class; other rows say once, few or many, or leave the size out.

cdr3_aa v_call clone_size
CSAPLRSLGYEQYF TRBV20-1 many
CSARDLANSYNEQFF TRBV20-1 .
CAIRPTSGRESLYNEQFF TRBV10-3 many
CASSRSGNSYEQYF TRBV28 .
CASSATGGRSGANVLTF TRBV6-1 .
CTASKGSPATNEKLFF TRBV20-1 .
CASSPKLAGTGGEQFF TRBV18 .
CASSLVKGNSYNEQFF TRBV12-3/TRBV12-4 many
CASSPIDVAYEQYF TRBV14 few
CASGTTGTTGELFF TRBV28 many
CASSMNAGNTIHF TRBV19 .
CASGLNSPLHF TRBV27 many
CSVGQGYSYNEQFF TRBV29-1 few
CASSLMARTGQETQYF TRBV12-3/TRBV12-4 .
CASSQDPIGGTSISYEQYF TRBV4-1 .
CASSTGLGKAFF TRBV12-3/TRBV12-4 few
CASSPSSSGNTIYF TRBV5-1 .
CSARPVPGTGVGKNSNQPQHF TRBV20-1 few
CSPWTGGLEGYTF TRBV20-1 many
CSASGEQFF TRBV20-1 few
CSARDPSGAEVDTQYF TRBV20-1 many
CASSVAGGGDTEAFF TRBV9 many
CSVVDRGRGYGYTF TRBV29-1 many
CSASGTGPRAQYF TRBV20-1 .
CSARLLPRGTGELFF TRBV20-1 .
CASSLGRHNEQFF TRBV5-1 many
CASSLPPRPPSGRDTQYF TRBV12-3/TRBV12-4 few
CSAAGLPDEKLFF TRBV20-1 many
CATSRADPRGAPSTDTQYF TRBV15 few
CASSKRDKGTIYNEQFF TRBV21-1 many
CASSLAPGLAGVETQYF TRBV11-2 few
CASSLDQRLAGVLQETQYF TRBV11-2 many